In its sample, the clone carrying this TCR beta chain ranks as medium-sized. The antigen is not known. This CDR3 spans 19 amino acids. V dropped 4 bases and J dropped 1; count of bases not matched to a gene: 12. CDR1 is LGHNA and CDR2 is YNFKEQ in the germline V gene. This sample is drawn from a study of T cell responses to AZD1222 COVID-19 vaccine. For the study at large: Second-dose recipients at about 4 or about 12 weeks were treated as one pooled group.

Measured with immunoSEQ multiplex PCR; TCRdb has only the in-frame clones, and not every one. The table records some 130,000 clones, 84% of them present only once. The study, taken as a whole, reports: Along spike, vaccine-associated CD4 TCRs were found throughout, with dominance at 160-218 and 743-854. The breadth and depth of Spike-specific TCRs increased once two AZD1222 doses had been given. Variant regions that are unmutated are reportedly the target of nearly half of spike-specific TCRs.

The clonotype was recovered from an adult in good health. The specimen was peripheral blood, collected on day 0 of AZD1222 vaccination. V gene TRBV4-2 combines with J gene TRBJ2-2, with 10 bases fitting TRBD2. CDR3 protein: CASSPGESSGGLNTGELFF. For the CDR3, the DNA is TGTGCCAGCAGCCCAGGTGAATCTAGCGGGGGCCTGAACACCGGGGAGCTGTTTTTT.